Following are 30 T cell receptor beta chains from one sample sequenced in a study of T-cell memory formation after mild COVID-19. TCRdb analysed the 5' RACE reads with MiXCR anew, one entry per CDR3 protein. The data contain a few hundred thousand distinct CDR3 sequences, more than 20% of them singletons. The sequencing sample was made of PBMCs or a T cell subset sorted from them (not recorded which). These receptors originate from an adult woman who had mild COVID-19 (a few samples of this study predate the infection). Cell type and time point are not known.

A few counts support this clonotype. This chain links TRBV10-2 with TRBJ1-1; D remains ambiguous. Per the germline V gene, CDR1 is WSHSY and CDR2 is SAAADI. The V end was cut by 6 bases, the J end by 4 bases, with 18 bases between. CDR3 length: 15 amino acids. CDR3 in amino acids: CASSAVTSAGTEAFF. CDR3 sequence (DNA): TGCGCCAGCAGCGCAGTAACTTCAGCCGGCACTGAAGCTTTCTTT.

This clonotype was seen a few times. CDR3 region: CATSDHGQGFYNEQFF. The CDR3 nucleotides are TGTGCCACCAGTGACCATGGACAGGGCTTCTACAATGAGCAGTTCTTC. V gene TRBV24-1 combines with J gene TRBJ2-1; 8 bases are a match to TRBD1. V lost 4 bases and J lost 3; bases outside the gene matches: 7. Germline V gene sequence: CDR1 KGHDR, CDR2 SFDVKD. This CDR3 contains 16 residues.

The chain recombines TRBV7-9 with TRBJ2-5; D not resolved. The CDR3 has 13 amino acids. Trimming took 1 base from V and 5 from J, leaving 8 bases between them. The germline V gene encodes CDR1 SEHNR and CDR2 FQNEAQ (reference sequence). The CDR3 sequence: CASSLDSLETQYF. CDR3 bases: TGTGCCAGCAGCTTAGATTCGTTGGAGACCCAGTACTTC.

This clonotype was found many times. V is TRBV7-9 and J is TRBJ2-5; the D gene is possibly TRBD2 (6 bases). The CDR3 sequence is 17 residues long. The germline V gene encodes CDR1 SEHNR and CDR2 FQNEAQ (reference sequence). Trimming removed 0 bases at V and 4 bases at J, with 18 bases between. CDR3 loop: CASSLAGRGPARETQYF. For the CDR3, the DNA is TGTGCCAGCAGCTTAGCGGGGCGGGGCCCTGCCCGAGAGACCCAGTACTTC. Together with reference TRBV7-9 and TRBJ2-5, the CDR3 gives the full variable domain: DTGVSQNPRHKITKRGQNVTFRCDPISEHNRLYWYRQTLGQGPEFLTYFQNEAQLEKSRLLSDRFSAERPKGSFSTLEIQRTEQGDSAMYLCASSLAGRGPARETQYFGPGTRLLVL.

V and J are TRBV5-5 and TRBJ2-5, with 10 bases matching TRBD1. Trimming took 3 bases from V and 7 from J; bases not matched to a gene: 9. Germline V gene sequence: CDR1 SGHKS, CDR2 YYEKEE (reference sequence). The CDR3 length is 15 residues. CDR3 sequence (DNA): TGTGCCAGCAGCTCGGAGGGGACAGGGGTTAGGACCCAGTACTTC. Its translation is CASSSEGTGVRTQYF.

The chain links TRBV5-1 to TRBJ1-1; D is ambiguous. The CDR3 extends over 14 amino acids. V lost 0 bases, J lost 3 bases, and 9 bases lay in between. Germline assignment: CDR1 SGHRS and CDR2 YFSETQ. The CDR3 bases are TGCGCCAGCAGCTTGGAGTACGGGTACACTGAAGCTTTCTTT. This translates into CASSLEYGYTEAFF. Complete variable domain (other parts from reference TRBV5-1 and TRBJ1-1): KAGVTQTPRYLIKTRGQQVTLSCSPISGHRSVSWYQQTPGQGLQFLFEYFSETQRNKGNFPGRFSGRQFSNSRSEMNVSTLELGDSALYLCASSLEYGYTEAFFGQGTRLTVV.

This clonotype occurred a few times. This sequence joins TRBV30 and TRBJ2-7; a possible D gene is TRBD1 (5 bases). V was pared by 5 bases and J by 5 bases, with 10 bases between. Looked up from germline, CDR1 is GTSNPN and CDR2 is SVGIG (reference sequence). The CDR3 loop spans 11 amino acids. The CDR3 protein is CAWGAGDEQYF. CDR3 nucleotides: TGTGCCTGGGGGGCTGGGGACGAGCAGTACTTC.

V gene TRBV14 combines with J gene TRBJ1-3; no clear D gene. Looked up from germline, CDR1 is SGHDN and CDR2 is FVKESK. The V gene lost 2 bases and the J gene lost 2 bases, with 7 bases spanning the gap. This CDR3 contains 14 residues. Here the CDR3 reads CASSQLSAGNTIYF. DNA of the CDR3: TGTGCCAGCAGCCAACTTTCAGCTGGAAACACCATATATTTT.

This clonotype was counted a few times. The rearrangement links TRBV5-1 to TRBJ2-3; TRBD1 matches at 7 bases. The trim removed 0 bases at V and 5 bases at J, leaving 9 bases unmatched. CDR3 size: 16 residues. CDR1 is SGHRS, CDR2 YFSETQ, per germline. CDR3: CASSLAQAGGQDTQYF. DNA for the CDR3: TGCGCCAGCAGCTTGGCCCAGGCAGGGGGTCAAGATACGCAGTATTTT. Looking up the rest from reference TRBV5-1 and TRBJ2-3 gives the full variable domain: KAGVTQTPRYLIKTRGQQVTLSCSPISGHRSVSWYQQTPGQGLQFLFEYFSETQRNKGNFPGRFSGRQFSNSRSEMNVSTLELGDSALYLCASSLAQAGGQDTQYFGPGTRLTVL.

The CDR3 loop is CASSQDPASGGSSSTDTQYF. CDR3 DNA sequence: TGCGCCAGCAGCCAAGATCCTGCTAGCGGGGGGTCATCTAGCACAGATACGCAGTATTTT. The rearrangement links TRBV4-1 to TRBJ2-3; 11 bases are shared with TRBD2. Germline V gene lookup returns CDR1 MGHRA and CDR2 YSYEKL. The CDR3 is 20 residues long. V lost 0 bases, J lost 0 bases, and 11 bases stayed unmatched.

This clonotype came up a few times. The chain couples TRBV30 to TRBJ2-7; no firm D call. Germline V CDR1 and CDR2: GTSNPN, SVGIG (reference sequence). This CDR3 region has 12 residues. V gave up 1 base and J gave up 7 bases, with 11 bases separating them. This CDR3 reads CAWSGVGREQYF. In DNA form, the CDR3 reads TGTGCCTGGAGTGGTGTCGGCAGGGAGCAGTACTTC.

A few counts support this clonotype. The chain couples TRBV12-3 or TRBV12-4 to TRBJ2-7; possibly TRBD1 or TRBD2 for D (6 bases each). Trimming removed 6 bases at V and 2 bases at J, with 14 bases between. The CDR3 length is 14 residues. CDR3 residues: CASSLTGRPYEQYF. The CDR3 DNA reads TGTGCCAGCAGCCTCACAGGGAGGCCCTACGAGCAGTACTTC.

This clonotype was recorded at least ten times. J is TRBJ1-5 and V is TRBV7-8; D gene uncertain. The V gene's germline CDR1 is SGHVS and CDR2 FQNEAQ. Trimming left V 1 base short and J 5 bases short, with 12 bases between. The CDR3 is 15 amino acids. DNA of the CDR3: TGTGCCAGCAGCTTAGAGAGCCGGAACTATCAGCCCCAGCATTTT. Its protein product is CASSLESRNYQPQHF.

Only a few counts were recorded for this clonotype. J is TRBJ2-1 and V is TRBV7-6; 10 bases agree with TRBD1. V gave up 1 base and J gave up 8 bases; unmatched junction bases: 2. Germline-derived CDR1 and CDR2 are SGHVS and FNYEAQ. The CDR3 consists of 14 residues. This CDR3 is CASSLGDRGDEQFF. The DNA of the CDR3 is TGTGCCAGCAGCTTAGGGGACAGGGGCGATGAGCAGTTCTTC.

The chain uses TRBV20-1 and TRBJ2-2; maybe TRBD1 (6 bases). Germline CDR1 reads DFQATT; CDR2 reads SNEGSKA (reference sequence). This CDR3 contains 14 residues. The V and J ends lost 5 bases and 0 bases respectively, with 10 bases between them. CDR3 nucleotides: TGCAGTGCTTGGACAGACCCGAACACCGGGGAGCTGTTTTTT. Encoded protein: CSAWTDPNTGELFF.

The genes are TRBV7-2 and TRBJ2-1; D gene ambiguous. The CDR3 extends over 15 amino acids. With 3 bases removed from V and 0 bases from J, the gap between germline ends came to 9 bases. The germline V gene has CDR1 SGHTA and CDR2 FQGNSA. The CDR3 sequence is CASSFQSSSYNEQFF. The CDR3 nucleotides are TGTGCCAGCAGCTTCCAGTCTAGCTCCTACAATGAGCAGTTCTTC.

The chain couples TRBV21-1 to TRBJ1-5; the D call of TRBD1 is as the table states it, not checked on the DNA. TRBV21-1 represents a pseudogene. This CDR3 contains 18 residues. The CDR3 DNA reads as TGTGCCAGCAGCAAAAAGGGGACAGGGGGCTCCCTAGGACAGCCCCAGCATTTT. This gives the protein CASSKKGTGGSLGQPQHF.

Only a few counts were recorded for this clonotype. The gene calls are TRBV6-6 and TRBJ1-1; D is undetermined. Germline V lookup: CDR1 MNHNY, CDR2 SVGAGI (reference sequence). The CDR3 has 15 amino acids. The V end lost 5 bases, the J end lost 6 bases, and 19 bases lay between the germline ends. The CDR3 spells CASSTRGLEDSEAFF. The CDR3 nucleotides are TGTGCCAGCAGTACCCGCGGGCTTGAGGATTCTGAAGCTTTCTTT.

This clonotype was seen once. The J gene is TRBJ2-1, the V gene TRBV3-1; D is unclear. This CDR3 has 16 amino acids. Germline V gives CDR1 LGHDT, CDR2 YNNKEL (reference sequence). Trimming stripped 1 base from V and 5 bases from J, with 15 bases between. CDR3 protein: CASSQGFQRPNNEQFF. CDR3 bases: TGTGCCAGCAGCCAAGGATTTCAGAGGCCCAACAATGAGCAGTTCTTC.

This clonotype has more than one count but fewer than ten. This sequence joins TRBV5-1 and TRBJ2-4, with D possibly being TRBD1 (5 bases). Germline assignment: CDR1 SGHRS and CDR2 YFSETQ. The CDR3 contains 12 residues. V was clipped by 4 bases and J by 6 bases, with 8 bases between them. CDR3 in amino acids: CASSEDRNIQYF. CDR3 nucleotides: TGCGCCAGCAGCGAAGACAGAAACATTCAGTACTTC.

V gene TRBV3-1 combines with J gene TRBJ2-2, with D unclear. Germline V gene sequence: CDR1 LGHDT, CDR2 YNNKEL (reference sequence). The ends were cut back, 7 bases at V and 1 base at J, with 7 bases in the middle. The CDR3 is 13 amino acids. DNA of the CDR3: TGTGCCAGCAACCAGTGGAACACCGGGGAGCTGTTTTTT. Amino acid sequence: CASNQWNTGELFF.

This chain connects TRBV24-1 to TRBJ2-5, with 15 bases identical to TRBD2. Germline CDR1 reads KGHDR; CDR2 reads SFDVKD. Unmatched junction bases numbered 8, after V lost 3 bases and J lost 4 bases. This CDR3 spans 18 amino acids. The CDR3, as DNA: TGTGCCACCAGTGATGCCGGACTAGCGGGAGGGCGCGGAGAGACCCAGTACTTC. It yields the protein CATSDAGLAGGRGETQYF.

In this sample, this clonotype turned up a few times. The rearrangement uses TRBV4-3 and TRBJ2-6, with D possibly TRBD1 on 5 matching bases. V lost 5 bases and J 2 bases, leaving 10 bases between the germline ends. The germline gives CDR1 LGHNA, CDR2 YSLEER. The CDR3 length is 15 residues. For the CDR3, the DNA is TGCGCCAGCAGCGCTAGGGGTCCTGGGGCCAACGTCCTGACTTTC. The encoded protein is CASSARGPGANVLTF.

This clonotype has just a few counts. V and J are TRBV6-5 and TRBJ2-5; 12 bases fit TRBD2. The V gene end was trimmed by 4 bases and the J gene end by 2 bases; junction bases not matched to a gene: 5. The CDR3 is 16 amino acids. Germline assignment: CDR1 MNHEY and CDR2 SVGAGI. CDR3 in DNA: TGTGCCAGCAGTTCCTGGACTAGCGGGAAACAAGAGACCCAGTACTTC. Translated: CASSSWTSGKQETQYF.

V and J are TRBV18 and TRBJ1-4; D possibly corresponds to TRBD1 (6 bases). The CDR3 runs to 17 residues. Germline-derived CDR1 and CDR2 are KGHSH and LQKENI. V shed 2 bases and J shed 6 bases, with 19 bases lying between them. Here the CDR3 DNA reads TGTGCCAGCTCACCAGGCGGGCTCCGGGGGCGACATGAAAAACTGTTTTTT. The encoded protein is CASSPGGLRGRHEKLFF.

The chain is built from TRBV29-1 and TRBJ2-1; 12 bases agree with TRBD2. The CDR3 is made up of 16 amino acids. V dropped 3 bases and J dropped 7; count of bases not matched to a gene: 10. In germline, CDR1 is SQVTM, CDR2 ANQGSEA. CDR3 region: CSVEVLAGGFGNEQFF. The CDR3 bases are TGCAGCGTTGAGGTTCTAGCGGGGGGGTTTGGAAATGAGCAGTTCTTC.

This clonotype appeared a few times. This chain uses TRBV10-3 with TRBJ2-2; D possibly corresponds to TRBD1 (5 bases). The V end was cut by 4 bases, the J end by 0 bases, with 15 bases between. The germline CDR1 and CDR2 sequences are ENHRY and SYGVKD. CDR3 length equals 17 residues. The CDR3 sequence is CAISALPGYPNTGELFF. The DNA of the CDR3 is TGTGCCATCAGTGCGCTCCCAGGGTATCCGAACACCGGGGAGCTGTTTTTT.

This clonotype occurred a few times. The rearrangement links TRBV7-2 to TRBJ1-2; tentatively, D is TRBD1 (5 bases). The V end was cut by 4 bases, the J end by 8 bases, with 17 bases between. The CDR3 is made up of 14 amino acids. CDR1 SGHTA and CDR2 FQGNSA come from the germline V gene. The CDR3 sequence: CASSSQPTGWGYTF. As DNA, the CDR3 is TGTGCCAGCAGCTCCCAGCCCACAGGTTGGGGCTACACCTTC.

This clonotype turned up a few times. V gene TRBV18 combines with J gene TRBJ2-6; D not resolved. The germline V and J ends were trimmed by 6 bases and 6 bases, with 6 bases remaining between them. This CDR3 is 12 amino acids long. CDR1 is KGHSH and CDR2 is LQKENI in the germline V gene. The CDR3 DNA follows: TGTGCCAGCTCCCTTGAGGCCAACGTCCTGACTTTC. It specifies CASSLEANVLTF. The entire variable domain, with the rest obtained from reference TRBV18 and TRBJ2-6, is as follows: NAGVMQNPRHLVRRRGQEARLRCSPMKGHSHVYWYRQLPEEGLKFMVYLQKENIIDESGMPKERFSAEFPKEGPSILRIQQVVRGDSAAYFCASSLEANVLTFGAGSRLTVL.

This clonotype was observed a few times. The chain links TRBV27 to TRBJ1-2; maybe TRBD1 (5 bases). Trimming cost V 0 bases and J 4 bases, with 15 bases left between them. Germline CDR1 MNHEY, CDR2 SMNVEV (reference sequence). The CDR3 consists of 16 residues. The CDR3 sequence is CASSLSGPDPRYGYTF. CDR3 nucleotides: TGTGCCAGCAGTTTATCGGGGCCAGACCCTCGCTATGGCTACACCTTC.